These 31 T cell receptor beta chains were sequenced from one sample in a study of blood T cell repertoires in COVID-19. Assay: immunoSEQ multiplex PCR; the TCRdb copy retains only in-frame clones and omits some. The table shows more than 75,000 clones, with over 75% occurring only once. Input material: peripheral blood. The receptors stem from a woman aged 70 to 79 with acute or convalescent COVID-19.

This clone is a singleton in its sample. The gene calls are TRBV10-2 and TRBJ2-5; the D gene is possibly TRBD2 (7 bases). The V gene lost 3 bases and the J gene lost 5 bases, with 16 bases spanning the gap. CDR3 length: 15 residues. Looked up from germline, CDR1 is WSHSY and CDR2 is SAAADI. The CDR3 sequence is CASSDVGGGQETQYF. The CDR3 nucleotides are TGCGCCAGCAGTGATGTGGGGGGGGGCCAGGAGACCCAGTACTTC.

This chain links TRBV6-5 with TRBJ1-5, with unresolved D. Per germline, CDR1 MNHEY and CDR2 SVGAGI. The V end was cut by 9 bases, the J end by 5 bases, with 20 bases between. This CDR3 has 15 residues. The CDR3 bases are TGTGCCAGTTCGAGGGAACATAGATCTGATCAGCCCCAGCATTTT. It codes for CASSREHRSDQPQHF.

The chain is built from TRBV7-2 and TRBJ2-1; TRBD2 aligns across 10 bases. The CDR3 loop spans 15 amino acids. J gave up 8 bases and V 3 bases, and 7 bases lay outside the gene matches. Germline CDR1 reads SGHTA; CDR2 reads FQGNSA. CDR3 bases: TGTGCCAGCAGCTTTGGACTAGCGGAGGCGCATGAGCAGTTCTTC. Its protein product is CASSFGLAEAHEQFF.

The CDR3 sequence: CASSQGLAGGRAGELFF. CDR3 nucleotide sequence: TGTGCCAGCAGCCAAGGACTAGCGGGGGGGCGTGCCGGGGAGCTGTTTTTT. This rearrangement joins TRBV4-2 to TRBJ2-2; TRBD2 matches 14 bases. Germline V gene sequence: CDR1 LGHNA, CDR2 YNFKEQ. The CDR3 is 17 residues long. The trim removed 1 base at V and 6 bases at J, leaving 4 bases unmatched.

This chain connects TRBV18 to TRBJ2-1, with a weak D call TRBD2 (5 bases). Germline CDR1 KGHSH, CDR2 LQKENI. Trimming took off 2 bases at V and 9 bases at J, with 17 bases between the two ends. This CDR3 has 15 residues. The CDR3 loop reads CASSPGLAVGGEQFF. Written as DNA, the CDR3 is TGTGCCAGCTCACCAGGCCTAGCTGTAGGAGGTGAGCAGTTCTTC. Together with reference TRBV18 and TRBJ2-1, the CDR3 gives the full variable domain: NAGVMQNPRHLVRRRGQEARLRCSPMKGHSHVYWYRQLPEEGLKFMVYLQKENIIDESGMPKERFSAEFPKEGPSILRIQQVVRGDSAAYFCASSPGLAVGGEQFFGPGTRLTVL.

The chain carries TRBV27 and TRBJ1-1, with a weak D call TRBD1 (6 bases). CDR3 size: 13 residues. Trimming shortened V by 1 base and J by 8 bases, and 11 bases separated the two germline ends. The V gene's germline CDR1 is MNHEY and CDR2 SMNVEV (reference sequence). This CDR3 is CASSLLGTGEAFF. CDR3 DNA: TGTGCCAGCAGTTTATTAGGTACAGGGGAAGCTTTCTTT.

This sequence joins TRBV29-1 and TRBJ2-3; the match to TRBD1 covers 12 bases. The CDR3 consists of 15 residues. Germline lookup yields CDR1 SQVTM and CDR2 ANQGSEA. V dropped 6 bases and J dropped 6; count of bases not matched to a gene: 10. CDR3 bases: TGCAGCGTACACCGGGACAGGGGGCGCGGGGATACGCAGTATTTT. It translates to CSVHRDRGRGDTQYF.

The chain carries TRBV21-1 and TRBJ2-1; TRBD1 is the table's D call and was not checked against the DNA. TRBV21-1 has pseudogene status. The CDR3 runs to 14 residues. The CDR3 DNA follows: TGTGCCAGCAGACCCGGGACAGTCTACAATGAGCAGTTCTTC. Its translation is CASRPGTVYNEQFF.

The gene calls are TRBV6-5 and TRBJ2-6; D gene uncertain. V was cut by 6 bases and J by 0 bases, with 9 bases left in between. The germline V gene has CDR1 MNHEY and CDR2 SVGAGI. CDR3 length: 15 residues. Here the CDR3 reads CASSSGSSGANVLTF. The CDR3 coding sequence is TGTGCCAGCAGCTCAGGAAGCTCTGGGGCCAACGTCCTGACTTTC.

The chain couples TRBV7-9 to TRBJ1-2; D remains unclear. Germline V lookup: CDR1 SEHNR, CDR2 FQNEAQ (reference sequence). The CDR3 runs to 13 residues. The V end was cut by 4 bases, the J end by 0 bases, with 6 bases between. The CDR3 is CASSSLANYGYTF. The CDR3 bases are TGTGCCAGCAGCTCGTTAGCTAACTATGGCTACACCTTC.

V usage is TRBV4-1 and J usage is TRBJ2-1; a weak D match, TRBD1 (6 bases). The germline gives CDR1 MGHRA, CDR2 YSYEKL. The CDR3 sequence is 15 residues long. Trimming removed 0 bases at V and 5 bases at J, with 11 bases between. The CDR3 coding sequence is TGCGCCAGCAGCCAAGACTTGGCAGGGGACAATGAGCAGTTCTTC. As protein: CASSQDLAGDNEQFF.

This chain uses TRBV14 with TRBJ2-1; D unclear. Germline V lookup: CDR1 SGHDN, CDR2 FVKESK. V lost 6 bases to trimming and J lost 8 bases, with 11 bases between them. The length of the CDR3 is 12 residues. CDR3 region: CASSPPGDEQFF. The CDR3 DNA sequence: TGTGCCAGCAGTCCCCCAGGCGATGAGCAGTTCTTC.

The chain links TRBV27 to TRBJ1-1; 11 bases agree with TRBD1. J lost 4 bases, V lost 1 base, and 17 bases had no gene match. This CDR3 region has 20 residues. Germline CDR1 reads MNHEY; CDR2 reads SMNVEV (reference sequence). CDR3 region: CASSLWTGGTRRWYGTEAFF. In DNA form, the CDR3 reads TGTGCCAGCAGTTTATGGACAGGGGGCACGCGTCGCTGGTACGGCACTGAAGCTTTCTTT.

This clone was picked up a small number of times. J is TRBJ2-3 and V is TRBV6-5, with 8 bases identical to TRBD1. Germline assignment: CDR1 MNHEY and CDR2 SVGAGI. With 7 bases clipped from V and 3 bases from J, the junction kept 6 bases outside the gene matches. The CDR3 extends over 14 amino acids. DNA of the CDR3: TGTGCCAGCACGGACAGGGACGGAACAGATACGCAGTATTTT. This translates into CASTDRDGTDTQYF.

V and J are TRBV7-9 and TRBJ2-5, with 7 bases that match TRBD1. CDR3 length: 16 amino acids. Germline V gives CDR1 SEHNR, CDR2 FQNEAQ (reference sequence). The V and J ends lost 3 bases and 1 base, in that order; junction bases with no gene match: 8. CDR3 sequence reads: CASSLRTGPLQETQYF. CDR3 coding DNA: TGTGCCAGCAGCTTGCGGACAGGCCCCCTCCAAGAGACCCAGTACTTC.

This chain joins TRBV20-1 and TRBJ2-2, with D unresolved. V lost 5 bases, J lost 3 bases, and 4 bases lay in between. From germline, CDR1 is DFQATT and CDR2 SNEGSKA (reference sequence). The CDR3 sequence is 11 residues long. The CDR3 loop is CSARDTGELFF. The CDR3 DNA follows: TGCAGTGCTCGGGACACCGGGGAGCTGTTTTTT.

The rearrangement joins TRBV12-3 or TRBV12-4 to TRBJ1-6; no reliable D call. V was trimmed by 3 bases and J by 14 bases, leaving 11 bases between them. The CDR3 runs to 12 residues. The CDR3 sequence is CASSFERSALHF. The CDR3 DNA reads TGTGCCAGCAGTTTTGAGCGGTCGGCCCTCCACTTT.

This clone was observed a handful of times. The chain carries TRBV19 and TRBJ1-5; 7 bases map to TRBD1. CDR3 size: 15 residues. Germline CDR1 is LNHDA and CDR2 is SQIVND (reference sequence). The ends lost 9 bases at V and 0 bases at J; junction bases unmatched: 8. CDR3 protein: CASMTGTVSNQPQHF. In DNA form, the CDR3 reads TGTGCCAGCATGACCGGGACAGTTAGCAATCAGCCCCAGCATTTT.

V and J are TRBV5-1 and TRBJ2-1, with 9 bases lining up with TRBD1. J gave up 7 bases and V 4 bases, and 6 bases lay outside the gene matches. Per germline, CDR1 SGHRS and CDR2 YFSETQ. This CDR3 comprises 14 residues. The CDR3 DNA sequence: TGCGCCAGCAGCAAACGGACAGGGGAGAATGAGCAGTTCTTC. Protein product: CASSKRTGENEQFF.

This clone was recorded once. The chain couples TRBV6-5 to TRBJ2-6; TRBD2 is a possible D gene (6 bases). Germline CDR1 reads MNHEY; CDR2 reads SVGAGI. V lost 0 bases to trimming and J lost 2 bases, with 8 bases between them. CDR3 length: 16 amino acids. In nucleotides, the CDR3 is TGTGCCAGCAGTTACTCGGGAGGTACTGGGGCCAACGTCCTGACTTTC. Its translation is CASSYSGGTGANVLTF.

This chain joins TRBV5-6 and TRBJ1-5; no clear D. Germline V gives CDR1 SGHDT, CDR2 YYEEEE. The CDR3 has 15 residues. The V gene lost 3 bases and the J gene lost 6 bases, with 16 bases spanning the gap. CDR3: CASSSILEGFQPQHF. The CDR3 coding sequence is TGTGCCAGCAGCTCCATTTTAGAGGGCTTTCAGCCCCAGCATTTT.

The chain carries TRBV7-2 and TRBJ1-3, with D possibly TRBD1 on 5 matching bases. The CDR3 spans 15 residues. Germline V gene lookup returns CDR1 SGHTA and CDR2 FQGNSA. V shed 5 bases and J shed 2 bases, with 13 bases lying between them. CDR3 coding DNA: TGTGCCAGCAGCACCGAGGACAATCCTGGAAACACCATATATTTT. Protein product: CASSTEDNPGNTIYF.

This clone has only one observation. The chain carries TRBV28 and TRBJ1-4, with D uncertain. The germline V gene encodes CDR1 MDHEN and CDR2 SYDVKM. The CDR3 runs to 14 residues. The V end was cut by 3 bases, the J end by 7 bases, with 12 bases between. CDR3 amino acids: CASSFEEGIEKLFF. CDR3 DNA sequence: TGTGCCAGCAGTTTTGAGGAGGGTATTGAAAAACTGTTTTTT.

The sample holds a few counts of this clone. CDR3 DNA sequence: TGCGCCAGCAGCCAAGACGGGTGGGGTGCGGGGAATGAAAAACTGTTTTTT. Protein: CASSQDGWGAGNEKLFF. This chain uses TRBV4-1 with TRBJ1-4; D is unresolved. V was clipped by 0 bases and J by 5 bases, with 16 bases between them. The CDR3 is made up of 17 amino acids. The germline CDR1 and CDR2 sequences are MGHRA and YSYEKL.

J is TRBJ1-2 and V is TRBV30; 9 bases line up with TRBD1. The CDR3 length is 12 residues. Germline V gene lookup returns CDR1 GTSNPN and CDR2 SVGIG (reference sequence). V was clipped by 7 bases and J by 6 bases; unmatched bases: 6. This CDR3 is CASLQGAHGYTF. The CDR3 DNA reads TGTGCCTCTCTACAGGGGGCGCATGGCTACACCTTC.

This chain links TRBV21-1 with TRBJ2-5; TRBD1 is taken as the D call from the table, unchecked against the DNA. TRBV21-1 is termed a pseudogene. This CDR3 is built from 16 residues. DNA for the CDR3: TGTGCCAGCAGCAAAGAACGGCAGGGGGCGGGAGAGACCCAGTACTTC. Its protein product is CASSKERQGAGETQYF.

V usage is TRBV18 and J usage is TRBJ2-1; the match to TRBD1 covers 7 bases. The germline CDR1 and CDR2 sequences are KGHSH and LQKENI. With V trimmed by 2 bases and J by 5 bases, 6 bases remained unmatched. The CDR3 consists of 15 residues. CDR3 sequence: CASSPKGQQDNEQFF. The DNA for the CDR3 is TGTGCCAGCTCACCAAAGGGACAGCAAGACAATGAGCAGTTCTTC.

This chain uses TRBV7-2 with TRBJ2-3; 9 nucleotides agree with TRBD2. Germline-derived CDR1 and CDR2 are SGHTA and FQGNSA. The CDR3 runs to 15 residues. V was clipped by 3 bases and J by 5 bases; unmatched bases: 6. The CDR3 region has the DNA TGTGCCAGCAGCTTCGCTAGCGGGGCCGGAGATACGCAGTATTTT. The encoded protein is CASSFASGAGDTQYF.

The rearrangement uses TRBV12-5 and TRBJ2-7, with TRBD1 identical over 7 bases. From germline, CDR1 is LGHNT and CDR2 FRNRAP. This CDR3 is built from 18 residues. V was clipped by 0 bases and J by 3 bases; unmatched bases: 14. Written as DNA, the CDR3 is TGTGCTAGTGGTTTGGTAATAGGTACAGGGGCCGGAATCTACGAGCAGTACGTC. It is translated as CASGLVIGTGAGIYEQYV.

The chain employs TRBV11-2 and TRBJ2-7, with a possible D match to TRBD1 (6 bases). This CDR3 has 13 amino acids. V lost 2 bases to trimming and J lost 7 bases, with 12 bases between them. Germline assignment: CDR1 SGHAT and CDR2 FQNNGV. CDR3 bases: TGTGCCAGCAGCTTATCCGGGACACAGGAGCAGTACGTC. Translated: CASSLSGTQEQYV.

The rearrangement uses TRBV6-2 or TRBV6-3 and TRBJ2-3; 10 bases align to TRBD2. Germline V lookup: CDR1 MNHEY, CDR2 SVGEGT. This CDR3 comprises 19 residues. The V gene end was trimmed by 2 bases and the J gene end by 1 base; junction bases not matched to a gene: 12. The CDR3 loop is CASSYRGPSGSRGTDTQYF. The DNA of the CDR3 is TGTGCCAGCAGTTACCGGGGGCCTAGCGGGAGTCGGGGCACAGATACGCAGTATTTT.